A selection of T cell receptor beta chains follows, all from one sample in a study of blood T cell repertoires in COVID-19. Produced via immunoSEQ multiplex PCR; TCRdb's table is partial and in-frame only. The table shows under 350,000 clones, with about 86% occurring only once. Sequencing was performed on PBMCs or T cells enriched from blood (not recorded which). Every receptor here comes from a middle-aged woman with acute COVID-19. CDR3s include the opening cysteine and the closing phenylalanine or tryptophan. Fields, in order: clone size, V gene, D gene, J gene, CDR3 protein, CDR3 DNA. D genes are given only for firm matches. Clone size is stated in some rows and not others, as once, few, many or a class when expanded.

abundance: NA; v_gene: TRBV4-1; d_gene: NA; j_gene: TRBJ1-2; CDR3aa: CASSQVAVNYGYTF; CDR3nt: TGCGCCAGCAGCCAAGTGGCGGTGAACTATGGCTACACCTTC
abundance: NA; v_gene: TRBV7-2; d_gene: NA; j_gene: TRBJ1-2; CDR3aa: CASSLVRGSDGYTF; CDR3nt: TGTGCCAGCAGCTTAGTTCGAGGATCAGATGGCTACACCTTC
abundance: NA; v_gene: TRBV19; d_gene: NA; j_gene: TRBJ2-3; CDR3aa: CASSIVGGRADTQYF; CDR3nt: TGTGCCAGTAGTATTGTAGGAGGGCGGGCAGATACGCAGTATTTT
abundance: NA; v_gene: TRBV29-1; d_gene: NA; j_gene: TRBJ1-1; CDR3aa: CSVDVGRGTEAFF; CDR3nt: TGCAGCGTTGATGTGGGCAGGGGCACTGAAGCTTTCTTT
abundance: NA; v_gene: TRBV27; d_gene: NA; j_gene: TRBJ1-6; CDR3aa: CASKEGKSPLHF; CDR3nt: TGTGCCAGCAAAGAGGGAAAATCACCCCTCCACTTT
abundance: NA; v_gene: TRBV2; d_gene: NA; j_gene: TRBJ2-7; CDR3aa: CASSTGTAYEQYF; CDR3nt: TGTGCCAGCAGCACAGGAACAGCCTACGAGCAGTACTTC
abundance: once; v_gene: TRBV29-1; d_gene: TRBD1; j_gene: TRBJ1-2; CDR3aa: CSVVGTGDYGYTF; CDR3nt: TGCAGCGTTGTAGGTACAGGGGACTATGGCTACACCTTC
abundance: NA; v_gene: TRBV4-1; d_gene: NA; j_gene: TRBJ1-2; CDR3aa: CASSQESYSKANYGYTF; CDR3nt: TGCGCCAGCAGCCAAGAATCGTACAGTAAAGCTAACTATGGCTACACCTTC
abundance: NA; v_gene: TRBV19; d_gene: TRBD2; j_gene: TRBJ2-2; CDR3aa: CASSFSLLAGYTGELFF; CDR3nt: TGTGCCAGTAGTTTCTCCTTACTAGCGGGATACACCGGGGAGCTGTTTTTT
abundance: NA; v_gene: TRBV7-9; d_gene: TRBD1; j_gene: TRBJ1-2; CDR3aa: CASSLGGTAYGYTF; CDR3nt: TGTGCCAGCAGCCTAGGGGGCACCGCTTATGGCTACACCTTC
abundance: NA; v_gene: TRBV5-4; d_gene: TRBD2; j_gene: TRBJ2-2; CDR3aa: CASSLADSGGYTGELFF; CDR3nt: TGTGCCAGCAGCTTGGCCGACAGCGGGGGGTACACCGGGGAGCTGTTTTTT
abundance: NA; v_gene: TRBV11-2; d_gene: NA; j_gene: TRBJ1-6; CDR3aa: CASSKGPGHQNSPLHF; CDR3nt: TGTGCCAGCAGCAAGGGTCCGGGACACCAGAATTCACCCCTCCACTTT